This T cell receptor beta chain emerged from a study of post-analysis software for immune sequencing data (dated by TCRdb to between 2014 and 2017). Context from the whole study: Relapsing-remitting, secondary progressive and progressive-relapsing multiple sclerosis were recorded as disease courses, and subtype annotation was lacking for some patients. The patient repertoires were compared against about a dozen previously published healthy control repertoires obtained from donors aged roughly 6 to 26 years. A subset of samples was prepared in parallel using single-end sample barcoding, then pooled and co-amplified after Illumina adapter ligation. On the study overall, not on this receptor specifically: The multiple sclerosis patient group was slightly younger than the control group. Roughly 5 TRBV segments, including TRBV5-6, TRBV5-1 and TRBV20-1, were significantly more frequent in patients than controls. Direct clustering with F measure showed strong co-clustering of samples prepared in the same batch, prompting a batch-effect correction. Multiple sclerosis patients had significantly lower normalized Chao1 diversity than controls, a result that suggests substantial peripheral T-cell clonal expansion.

To prepare the library, PCR was applied. For sequencing, an Illumina HiSeq 2500 was employed. To reduce PCR and sequencing biases, unique molecular identifiers were built into the TCR beta cDNA libraries. Every 1 to 10 million input T cells yielded 500,000 or so cDNA molecules, meaning each molecule approximated one T cell. Patient libraries were prepared and sequenced with the same protocol used for the earlier healthy control dataset. Samples belonging to the same batch were prepared together, multiplexed and sequenced on a shared HiSeq lane. For the original study's pipeline: Raw barcoded reads were processed with MIGEC, and single-read molecular identifier groups were discarded before consensus assembly and CDR3 extraction. VDJtools was used for post-analysis of the clonotype tables, and diversity was normalized by down-sampling every dataset to the size of the smallest sample. In repertoire overlap clustering, CDR3 amino acid sequences, but not nucleotide sequences, were matched to correct batch-related cross-sample contamination. TCRdb passed the public sequencing reads through fastp at Q25 and MiXCR, retaining productive beta sequences. Entries are consolidated by CDR3 protein sequence, retaining the most common genes and DNA. These V and J calls rely on TCRdb rather than the paper's analysis. A total of about 570,000 distinct CDR3 sequences appear in this sample, around 36% of them only once. Approximately 6% of the sample is in the top ten clones.

The CDR3, from cysteine to phenylalanine, totals 13 residues. The sequence is cut down to CDR3 DNA, 39 bases in frame from base 1. V is shortened by 5 bases, J by 4 bases, and the region joining them spans 11 bases. This clonotype was seen a few times. Its antigen remains unidentified. No per-base quality is available; no much larger clone lies one base away. TCR beta repertoires were profiled from peripheral blood of roughly twelve young patients with multiple sclerosis to demonstrate the VDJtools post-analysis software. The patients with multiple sclerosis were children and adolescents between about 6 and 16 years of age.

This receptor was obtained from a girl aged 2-17 years with multiple sclerosis. Rearrangement joined TRBV12-3 or TRBV12-4 to TRBJ1-2; 5 matching bases give a weak D call of TRBD1. Sequencing was done on a sample of blood. The CDR3 sequence is CASSPTGAYGYTF. DNA sequence: TGTGCCAGCAGTCCAACAGGAGCCTATGGCTACACCTTC.